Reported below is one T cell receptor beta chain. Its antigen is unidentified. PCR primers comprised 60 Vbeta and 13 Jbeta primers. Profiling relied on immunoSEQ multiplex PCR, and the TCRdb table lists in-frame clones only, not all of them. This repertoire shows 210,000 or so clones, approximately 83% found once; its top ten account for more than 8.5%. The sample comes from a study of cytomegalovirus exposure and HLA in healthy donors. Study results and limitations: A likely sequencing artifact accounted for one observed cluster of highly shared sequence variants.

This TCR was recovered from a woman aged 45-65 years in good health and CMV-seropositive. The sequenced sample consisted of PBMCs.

As DNA, the CDR3 is TGTGCCACCAGCAGAGATAGTCAGGGGGCGAGGGAGCAGTACTTC. This sequence encodes CATSRDSQGAREQYF. This chain uses TRBV15 with TRBJ2-7; 8 nucleotides line up with TRBD1. CDR1 is LNHNV, CDR2 YYDKDF, per germline (reference sequence). The CDR3 sequence is 15 residues long. V was clipped by 0 bases and J by 7 bases; unmatched bases: 8.